The source of this TCR beta chain is a study of cytomegalovirus exposure and HLA in healthy donors. Study-wide results and limits: Presence/absence analyses supposed approximately even sequencing depth among donors. There was a cluster of highly shared sequence variants that was likely a sequencing artifact.

This CDR3 is 13 amino acids long. Germline loops: CDR1 LNHNV, CDR2 YYDKDF (reference sequence). V lost 1 base and J 8 bases, leaving 9 bases between the germline ends. 60 Vbeta and 13 Jbeta primers were used in PCR. The data were produced by immunoSEQ multiplex PCR, yet TCRdb's version contains in-frame clones alone and is incomplete. The sample lists 150,000 to 200,000 clones; under 85% were seen once. Notes on this clone: The antigen is undetermined.

The chain is built from TRBV15 and TRBJ1-3; TRBD1 is a possible D gene (5 bases). Sequenced: PBMCs. This TCR derives from a woman aged 30 to 39 in good health and CMV-seronegative. This CDR3 is CATSRVGGDTIYF. CDR3 nucleotides: TGTGCCACCAGCAGAGTTGGAGGGGACACCATATATTTT.